This T cell receptor beta chain was identified during a study of response to subunit inactivated influenza vaccine (dated by TCRdb to 2016 to 2019). Regarding the research as a whole: Deep quantitative T cell receptor repertoire profiling was used in the study to track responses to a trivalent subunit inactivated influenza vaccine.

Libraries were constructed by RT-PCR. The run used an Illumina HiSeq 2500. Starting from the raw public reads, TCRdb applied fastp trimming at Q25, assembled clones with MiXCR and retained in-frame beta chains. A single entry per CDR3 protein holds the most common genes and DNA from its merged rows. This sample holds 550,000 to 600,000 distinct CDR3 sequences; over 9.5% were observed only once. The top ten clones comprise about 10% of the sample. For this clonotype: Its cognate antigen has yet to be identified. No qualities accompany the bases; no much larger clone lies one base away.

V ends up 2 bases short and J 7 bases short, with an unmatched junction base count of 12. The CDR3 holds 16 amino acids from the cysteine to the phenylalanine. Left in the record is the CDR3 DNA by itself, 48 bases read in frame from the first base. Overall study outcomes, separate from this receptor: It was suggested by the authors that each seasonal influenza vaccination may recruit only a limited number of new T cells.

This chain joins TRBV12-3 or TRBV12-4 to TRBJ1-2; 8 bases in between match TRBD1. Sequenced material: PBMCs from blood, taken on the day of vaccination. The sequence derives from a man between 45 and 60 years old who received an inactivated influenza vaccine. Donor details come from another sample of the same person, matched by shared clones. The CDR3 in this case is CASSLWPGGDSLGYTF. The nucleotides are TGTGCCAGCAGTTTATGGCCAGGGGGCGATAGCCTTGGCTACACCTTC.